This T cell receptor (beta chain) was recovered during a study of identical twins (dated by TCRdb to about 2016). Regarding the research as a whole: To test whether fetal clonotypes persist, this study deep-sequenced TCR alpha and beta repertoires from monozygotic twins, from unrelated adults of various ages, and from cord blood. To rule out contamination, the twin experiments were replicated at different times with different library preparation protocols. General study outcomes and caveats: Because the same donors could not be followed over many years, the conclusions relied on cross-sectional statistical analysis. Compared with coincidental sharing between unrelated individuals, an excess of low generation-probability sequences was observed among out-of-frame TCR alpha sequences shared between twins. In monozygotic twins, out-of-frame TCR alpha sharing was systematically underestimated by recombination models, although the models agreed with sharing between unrelated individuals. Excess twin sharing in beta out-of-frame sequences was weaker because fewer shared sequences lowered the signal-to-noise ratio. Invariant T cells such as MAIT and iNKT could partly confound zero-insertion analyses, though diverse VJ usage argued against this for most clonotypes. Abundant cord blood beta clonotypes had fewer insertions, young adult naive repertoires showed a similar but weaker trend, and memory repertoires showed no such trend.

For CDR1 and CDR2, the germline V gene lists MNHEY and SVGAGI. There are 13 amino acids in the CDR3, from cysteine to phenylalanine inclusive. The entry retains the CDR3 DNA only, 39 bases that are in frame from base 1. V loses 0 bases, J loses 6 bases, and the germline ends lie 9 bases apart. About this clonotype: No antigen is known for it. Within one base of it there is no much larger clone, and no base qualities were kept.

Every donor was a healthy Caucasian. Three unrelated non-twin adults were additionally sequenced: a male aged 18 to 29, a male aged 50 to 59 and a female aged 50 to 59. Miltenyi CD45RO+ enrichment and human naive T-cell isolation kits were used to isolate memory (CD45RO+) and naive T cells from PBMC. Libraries came from 5' RACE. TCRdb lists the instrument as Illumina HiSeq 2000. Template switching added a universal primer binding site, and the final cDNA carried a unique molecular identifier that allowed TCR cDNA molecules to be counted accurately. Specific primers in the conserved constant-segment region were used to synthesize first-strand cDNA for the TCR alpha and beta chains. To control for contamination, every cDNA library was double barcoded, receiving both a SMART-Mk sample barcode and Illumina barcodes. TruSeq adapter sequences and Illumina sample barcodes were added in two successive PCR steps. The Illumina HiSeq platform was used with custom primers to sequence TCR alpha and beta cDNA libraries. The original pipeline was this. MiGEC processed the raw reads to extract unique molecular identifiers, while MiXCR was used to determine the CDR3 positions. Recombination models were inferred per individual with the repgenHMM and IGoR tools using an EM algorithm. Shared clonotypes were analyzed with the tcR package in R, and sharing was normalized by the product of cloneset sizes. To study raw recombination free of thymic and clonal selection effects, out-of-frame nonproductive sequences were analyzed. The public reads were reprocessed in TCRdb via fastp at Q25 and MiXCR, keeping in-frame beta chains. Each CDR3 protein gets just one entry, which takes the most common genes and DNA from the rows behind it. It is TCRdb's table, rather than the study itself, that gives the V and J calls and clone size. This sample holds 350,000 to 500,000 distinct CDR3 sequences; approximately 18% were observed only once. Roughly 12% of the sample is taken by the ten largest.

The rearranged chain carries TRBV6-5 and TRBJ2-7; the D gene is possibly TRBD2, with 6 bases matching. The TCR comes from a man between 45 and 60 years old in good health. Sequenced: naive T cells sorted from blood. The intended sense of this specimen's cell subset or site label: cells isolated with a human naive T-cell isolation kit. The sequenced DNA is TGTGCCAGCAGTTACTCGTCGGGGGTCGAGCAGTACTTC. Its protein product is CASSYSSGVEQYF.